The sequence of this T cell receptor beta chain was determined in a study of blood T cell repertoires in COVID-19. Overall study: The cDNA or gDNA used as material had been derived from T cells, B-cell-depleted T cells, or PBMCs.

Authors' processing steps: Reference gene primer amplification gave estimated nucleated cell counts. Clones were read by immunoSEQ multiplex PCR, and TCRdb kept only the in-frame ones, dropping some. Clone size and V and J calls were adopted from that table, with D and trimming inferred from the DNA. The sample contains 140,000 to 150,000 clones, approximately 87% of which appear only once. V shed 6 bases and J shed 10 bases, with 16 bases lying between them. This CDR3 has 14 residues. Germline CDR1 LGHDT, CDR2 YNNKEL (reference sequence). Individuals aged about 18 to 90 years were recruited from approximately 22 US areas. What the recovered Cohort 3 donors had was two negative PCRs, clearance, or symptom resolution.

This chain joins TRBV3-1 (or the pseudogene TRBV3-2) and TRBJ1-6, with TRBD1 as a possible D gene (6 bases). Sample: PBMCs or T cells enriched from blood (not recorded which). The source is a man aged 55 to 70 who had recovered from COVID-19. The CDR3 bases are TGTGCCAGCAGGCAACGGGGGGGACAATCACCCCTCCACTTT. Protein product: CASRQRGGQSPLHF.